This TCR beta chain is from a study of cytomegalovirus exposure and HLA in healthy donors. V shed 5 bases, J shed 2 bases, and the junction held 6 bases outside the gene matches. Germline CDR1 is MNHNS and CDR2 is SASEGT. This CDR3 is built from 15 residues. 13 Jbeta primers and 60 Vbeta primers were used for the PCR. Sequencing used immunoSEQ multiplex PCR; TCRdb keeps in-frame clones, though not all of them. The data show roughly 150,000 clones, with approximately 70% seen just once and 1.6% held by the top ten. This receptor was taken from a human donor in good health. The sequenced sample was PBMCs. The V and J genes are TRBV6-1 and TRBJ2-7; 10 bases are shared with TRBD1. CDR3 coding DNA: TGTGCCAGCAGTTTAGCCGGACAGGGGGCCTACGAGCAGTACTTC. Translation: CASSLAGQGAYEQYF.